This T cell receptor beta chain emerged from a study of PD-1 blockade in classical Hodgkin lymphoma. General study results and limits: It was among complete responders that baseline diversity resembled that of newly diagnosed patients. The repertoire differences lack a defined cause, possibly disease activity or prior therapy. Whereas CD4+ TCR diversity had risen significantly by C4D1, CD8+ TCR diversity had not. Anyone who began nivolumab under 1 year after ASCT was excluded.

This CDR3 is 14 amino acids long. CDR1 is SNHLY, CDR2 FYNNEI, per germline. With 6 bases removed from V and 5 bases from J, the gap between germline ends came to 15 bases. Details on this clone: Its antigen is unknown.

Sequenced by immunoSEQ multiplex PCR; TCRdb stores in-frame clones only, minus some. The sample contains approximately 14,000 clones, 70% to 90% of which appear only once. Exposure to brentuximab vedotin varied, and each patient had relapsed following autologous stem cell transplantation. The material was peripheral blood mononuclear cells (PBMCs), obtained at baseline. The source is a human donor with classical Hodgkin lymphoma. The rearrangement links TRBV2 to TRBJ2-3; possibly TRBD1 or TRBD2 for D (5 bases each). CDR3 coding DNA: TGTGCCAGCAGCCGTGGGGACCAGGGAGATACGCAGTATTTT. Its translation is CASSRGDQGDTQYF.